These T cell receptor beta chains were read from a single sample in a study of T cell responses to AZD1222 COVID-19 vaccine. TCRdb's table, derived via immunoSEQ multiplex PCR, lists solely in-frame clones and lacks some. The sample has approximately 92,000 clones; about nine tenths are singletons. The sequences come from peripheral blood, collected on day 0 of AZD1222 vaccination. These receptors all stem from an adult in good health. Each CDR3 is given with its conserved first and last residue. The D gene is left open where the match is weak. Expanded clones are given a class, and other clones once, few, many or no size at all.

clone size: -
V gene: TRBV9
D gene: TRBD2
CDR3 length: 15
J gene: TRBJ2-7
CDR3 protein: CASSIGTSGGRKQYF
CDR3 DNA: TGTGCCAGCAGCATAGGCACTAGCGGGGGGAGGAAGCAGTACTTC

clone size: -
V gene: TRBV11-1
D gene: -
CDR3 length: 13
J gene: TRBJ1-1
CDR3 protein: CASSLVQGTEAFF
CDR3 DNA: TGTGCCAGCAGCTTAGTACAGGGCACTGAAGCTTTCTTT

clone size: -
V gene: TRBV7-3
D gene: -
CDR3 length: 13
J gene: TRBJ1-2
CDR3 protein: CASSAGENYGYTF
CDR3 DNA: TGTGCCAGCAGCGCAGGGGAAAACTATGGCTACACCTTC

clone size: -
V gene: TRBV27
D gene: TRBD1
CDR3 length: 13
J gene: TRBJ1-6
CDR3 protein: CASSATGVSPLHF
CDR3 DNA: TGTGCCAGCAGCGCCACAGGGGTTTCACCCCTCCACTTT

clone size: -
V gene: TRBV5-1
D gene: -
CDR3 length: 15
J gene: TRBJ1-4
CDR3 protein: CASSLVEGVGEKLFF
CDR3 DNA: TGCGCCAGCAGCTTGGTTGAGGGGGTCGGGGAAAAACTGTTTTTT

clone size: -
V gene: TRBV27
D gene: -
CDR3 length: 14
J gene: TRBJ2-7
CDR3 protein: CASSPRVQNYEQYF
CDR3 DNA: TGTGCCAGCAGTCCAAGGGTACAGAACTACGAGCAGTACTTC

clone size: -
V gene: TRBV15
D gene: TRBD1
CDR3 length: 15
J gene: TRBJ1-5
CDR3 protein: CATSRTGSYAQPQHF
CDR3 DNA: TGTGCCACCAGCAGGACAGGGTCATATGCTCAGCCCCAGCATTTT

clone size: -
V gene: TRBV23-1
D gene: -
CDR3 length: 13
J gene: TRBJ2-7
CDR3 protein: CASSHQGTYEQYF
CDR3 DNA: TGCGCCAGCAGTCATCAGGGTACCTACGAGCAGTACTTC

clone size: -
V gene: TRBV4-2
D gene: -
CDR3 length: 13
J gene: TRBJ2-5
CDR3 protein: CASSQADLETQYF
CDR3 DNA: TGTGCCAGCAGCCAAGCTGACCTGGAGACCCAGTACTTC

clone size: once
V gene: TRBV2
D gene: -
CDR3 length: 14
J gene: TRBJ1-6
CDR3 protein: CASSPNVQNSPLHF
CDR3 DNA: TGTGCCAGCAGCCCCAACGTGCAGAATTCACCCCTCCACTTT

clone size: -
V gene: TRBV5-1
D gene: -
CDR3 length: 15
J gene: TRBJ2-7
CDR3 protein: CASSLGVRGYYEQYF
CDR3 DNA: TGCGCCAGCAGCTTGGGGGTTCGGGGCTACTACGAGCAGTACTTC

clone size: -
V gene: TRBV7-2
D gene: -
CDR3 length: 14
J gene: TRBJ1-1
CDR3 protein: CASSLTSTATEAFF
CDR3 DNA: TGTGCCAGCAGCTTGACGTCGACAGCCACTGAAGCTTTCTTT

clone size: -
V gene: TRBV5-1
D gene: -
CDR3 length: 14
J gene: TRBJ2-7
CDR3 protein: CASSLGMGEREQYF
CDR3 DNA: TGCGCCAGCAGCCTGGGAATGGGCGAGAGGGAGCAGTACTTC

clone size: -
V gene: TRBV4-1
D gene: -
CDR3 length: 12
J gene: TRBJ1-1
CDR3 protein: CASSQGDTEAFF
CDR3 DNA: TGCGCCAGCAGCCAAGGAGACACTGAAGCTTTCTTT

clone size: -
V gene: TRBV27
D gene: -
CDR3 length: 13
J gene: TRBJ1-5
CDR3 protein: CASSPPAGQPQHF
CDR3 DNA: TGTGCCAGCAGTCCCCCCGCAGGTCAGCCCCAGCATTTT

clone size: -
V gene: TRBV28
D gene: -
CDR3 length: 16
J gene: TRBJ2-7
CDR3 protein: CASSPARGASSYEQYF
CDR3 DNA: TGTGCCAGCAGTCCTGCGAGAGGGGCCAGCTCCTACGAGCAGTACTTC

clone size: -
V gene: TRBV11-2
D gene: TRBD2
CDR3 length: 15
J gene: TRBJ2-1
CDR3 protein: CASSLSGGEYNEQFF
CDR3 DNA: TGTGCCAGCAGCCTTAGCGGGGGGGAGTACAATGAGCAGTTCTTC

clone size: -
V gene: TRBV6-2/TRBV6-3
D gene: -
CDR3 length: 16
J gene: TRBJ1-6
CDR3 protein: CASSYDRGDYNSPLHF
CDR3 DNA: TGTGCCAGCAGTTACGACCGGGGGGACTATAATTCACCCCTCCACTTT

clone size: -
V gene: TRBV7-2
D gene: TRBD2
CDR3 length: 16
J gene: TRBJ2-3
CDR3 protein: CASSVPGRNMGGTQYF
CDR3 DNA: TGTGCCAGCAGCGTACCGGGACGCAATATGGGGGGGACGCAGTATTTT

clone size: -
V gene: TRBV4-2
D gene: TRBD2
CDR3 length: 15
J gene: TRBJ2-5
CDR3 protein: CASSLDGLAGETQYF
CDR3 DNA: TGTGCCAGCAGCCTAGACGGACTAGCCGGGGAGACCCAGTACTTC

clone size: -
V gene: TRBV7-9
D gene: -
CDR3 length: 12
J gene: TRBJ1-1
CDR3 protein: CASSLGRGEAFF
CDR3 DNA: TGTGCCAGCAGCTTAGGACGGGGGGAAGCTTTCTTT

clone size: -
V gene: TRBV5-6
D gene: -
CDR3 length: 15
J gene: TRBJ1-1
CDR3 protein: CASSLGGRLNTEAFF
CDR3 DNA: TGTGCCAGCAGCTTGGGGGGACGGCTGAACACTGAAGCTTTCTTT

clone size: -
V gene: TRBV6-6
D gene: TRBD2
CDR3 length: 15
J gene: TRBJ2-5
CDR3 protein: CASGTAGGLQETQYF
CDR3 DNA: TGTGCCAGCGGAACCGCGGGGGGACTCCAAGAGACCCAGTACTTC

clone size: -
V gene: TRBV9
D gene: -
CDR3 length: 13
J gene: TRBJ2-6
CDR3 protein: CASSASGANVLTF
CDR3 DNA: TGTGCCAGCAGCGCCTCTGGGGCCAACGTCCTGACTTTC

clone size: -
V gene: TRBV6-5
D gene: TRBD1
CDR3 length: 14
J gene: TRBJ2-7
CDR3 protein: CASIPGQGLYEQYF
CDR3 DNA: TGTGCCAGCATCCCTGGACAGGGTCTCTACGAGCAGTACTTC

clone size: -
V gene: TRBV18
D gene: TRBD2
CDR3 length: 16
J gene: TRBJ2-1
CDR3 protein: CASSPRTSGGSNEQFF
CDR3 DNA: TGTGCCAGCTCACCACGGACTAGCGGGGGCTCTAATGAGCAGTTCTTC

clone size: -
V gene: TRBV9
D gene: TRBD1
CDR3 length: 15
J gene: TRBJ2-7
CDR3 protein: CASSEEDRGWYEQYF
CDR3 DNA: TGTGCCAGCAGTGAGGAGGACAGGGGGTGGTACGAGCAGTACTTC

clone size: -
V gene: TRBV28
D gene: -
CDR3 length: 17
J gene: TRBJ1-6
CDR3 protein: CASSLGVGGEGNSPLHF
CDR3 DNA: TGTGCCAGCAGTTTAGGGGTGGGGGGCGAAGGCAATTCACCCCTCCACTTT

clone size: -
V gene: TRBV4-2
D gene: TRBD1
CDR3 length: 15
J gene: TRBJ1-2
CDR3 protein: CASSQENRGNYGYTF
CDR3 DNA: TGTGCCAGCAGCCAAGAAAACAGGGGGAACTATGGCTACACCTTC

clone size: -
V gene: TRBV10-3
D gene: -
CDR3 length: 12
J gene: TRBJ2-7
CDR3 protein: CAISESNNEQYF
CDR3 DNA: TGTGCCATCAGTGAGTCTAATAACGAGCAGTACTTC

clone size: -
V gene: TRBV5-4
D gene: TRBD1
CDR3 length: 16
J gene: TRBJ1-1
CDR3 protein: CASSFLIQGGDTEAFF
CDR3 DNA: TGTGCCAGCAGCTTTCTGATCCAGGGGGGCGACACTGAAGCTTTCTTT

clone size: few
V gene: TRBV5-4
D gene: -
CDR3 length: 14
J gene: TRBJ2-2
CDR3 protein: CASSPASITGELFF
CDR3 DNA: TGTGCCAGCAGCCCCGCGTCAATCACCGGGGAGCTGTTTTTT

clone size: -
V gene: TRBV19
D gene: -
CDR3 length: 14
J gene: TRBJ2-7
CDR3 protein: CASSMSDTTYEQYF
CDR3 DNA: TGTGCCAGTAGTATGAGTGACACCACCTACGAGCAGTACTTC

clone size: -
V gene: TRBV7-8
D gene: TRBD2
CDR3 length: 13
J gene: TRBJ2-1
CDR3 protein: CASSWGLYNEQFF
CDR3 DNA: TGTGCCAGCAGCTGGGGACTATACAATGAGCAGTTCTTC

clone size: -
V gene: TRBV4-2
D gene: -
CDR3 length: 17
J gene: TRBJ1-1
CDR3 protein: CASSQVLGGNRGTEAFF
CDR3 DNA: TGTGCCAGCAGCCAAGTATTGGGGGGTAATCGAGGCACTGAAGCTTTCTTT